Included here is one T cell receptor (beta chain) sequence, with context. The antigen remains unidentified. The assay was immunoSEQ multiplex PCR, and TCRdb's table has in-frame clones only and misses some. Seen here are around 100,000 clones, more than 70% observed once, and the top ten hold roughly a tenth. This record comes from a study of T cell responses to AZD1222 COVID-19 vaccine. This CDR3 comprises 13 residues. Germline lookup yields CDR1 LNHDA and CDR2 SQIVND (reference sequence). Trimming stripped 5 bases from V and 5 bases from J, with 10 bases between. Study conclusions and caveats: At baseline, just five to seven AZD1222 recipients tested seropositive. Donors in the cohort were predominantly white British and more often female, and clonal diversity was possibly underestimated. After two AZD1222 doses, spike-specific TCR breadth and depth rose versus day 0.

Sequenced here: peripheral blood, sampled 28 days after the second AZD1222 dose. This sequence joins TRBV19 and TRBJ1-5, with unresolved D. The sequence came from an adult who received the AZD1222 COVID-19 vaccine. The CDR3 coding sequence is TGTGCCAGTAGTTTTCCAGCTTATCAGCCCCAGCATTTT. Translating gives CASSFPAYQPQHF.